This T cell receptor (beta chain) was found in a study of neurological immune-mediated disorders. About the research overall: Relapsing-remitting disease affected some 31, and secondary progressive 3, of 34 multiple sclerosis patients.

TCRdb ran MiXCR on the 5' RACE reads and lists one entry per CDR3 protein. The sample comprises 55,000 to 75,000 distinct CDR3 sequences, approximately 5.2% of which are singletons, and approximately 2.8% rests with the top ten. Whole-study findings and limits: No clinical or MRI feature was associated with the multiple sclerosis repertoire cluster.

Concerning this clonotype: What it binds is unknown.

The CDR3 spans 14 residues. Germline CDR1 reads MGHRA; CDR2 reads YSYEKL. V dropped 4 bases and J dropped 1 base, with 9 bases sitting between them. The sample taken for sequencing was PBMCs. The receptor was isolated from a woman aged 25 to 39 with multiple sclerosis. The chain combines TRBV4-1 with TRBJ2-3, with D unresolved. The CDR3 sequence is CASSPQPGTDTQYF. CDR3 coding DNA: TGCGCCAGCAGCCCACAGCCGGGCACAGATACGCAGTATTTT.